Listed below are T cell receptor beta chains from one sample, sequenced in a study of T-cell reconstitution after alpha-beta-depleted transplantation in children. MiXCR, run by TCRdb on the PCR reads, gives a single entry per CDR3 protein. Here the sample spans about 240,000 distinct CDR3 sequences, around 11% being singletons. Sequencing used PBMCs from the stem cell graft donor, obtained from the stem cell graft. The receptors derive from a human donor who donated a stem cell graft to a child with acute lymphoblastic leukemia. Each CDR3 is given with its conserved first and last residue. The order of the fields is clone size, D gene, J gene, V gene, CDR3 DNA, CDR3 protein. A D gene is named only where the DNA matches it firmly. The size entry is marked missing in some rows and otherwise reads once, few, many or a size class.

many - TRBJ1-2 TRBV3-1 TGTGCCAGCAGCCACAGGGTTAACTATGGCTACACCTTC CASSHRVNYGYTF
many - TRBJ2-5 TRBV28 TGTGCCAGCGGGACCGTGTGGGAGACCCAGTACTTC CASGTVWETQYF
many - TRBJ1-5 TRBV4-2 TGTGCCAGCAGCCAGGAATATAGCAATCAGCCCCAGCATTTT CASSQEYSNQPQHF
many - TRBJ2-7 TRBV9 TGTGCCAGCAGCCTCCAGGGCGGAGGGGGCCCCTACGAGCAGTACTTC CASSLQGGGGPYEQYF
many - TRBJ2-2 TRBV27 TGTGCCAGCAGTTTATATTCCTCCGGGGAGCTGTTTTTT CASSLYSSGELFF
few TRBD1 TRBJ2-5 TRBV4-1 TGCGCCAGCAGCCAAGACCCGACAGGGGGAGAGACCCAGTACTTC CASSQDPTGGETQYF
many - TRBJ2-6 TRBV5-1 TGCGCCAGCAGCTTGCCTGGGGCCAACGTCCTGACTTTC CASSLPGANVLTF
many - TRBJ2-1 TRBV13 TGTGCCAGCAGCTTAACCCACTCCCAGGGAGATGAGCAGTTCTTC CASSLTHSQGDEQFF
many - TRBJ1-5 TRBV3-1 TGTGCCAGCAGCCAAGTGTTGGGGGGGGATCAGCCCCAGCATTTT CASSQVLGGDQPQHF
many - TRBJ1-2 TRBV12-3/TRBV12-4 TGTGCCAGCAGTTTAATCCCCGCGGGTGGAGCTGGCGGCTACACCTTC CASSLIPAGGAGGYTF
many - TRBJ1-5 TRBV20-1 TGCAGTGCTAGAAAGAACAGCAAGTATCAGCCCCAGCATTTT CSARKNSKYQPQHF
many - TRBJ2-3 TRBV5-1 TGCGCCAGCAGCTTTAGACAGTCTGCCGATACGCAGTATTTT CASSFRQSADTQYF
many - TRBJ2-7 TRBV11-2 TGTGCCAGCAGCGGTCGGGACGGACCCTACGAGCAGTACTTC CASSGRDGPYEQYF
many - TRBJ2-5 TRBV7-2 TGTGCCAGCAGCCTCCCCGTAGTCAGGGTCGGTGAGACCCAGTACTTC CASSLPVVRVGETQYF
many - TRBJ1-1 TRBV5-6 TGTGCCAGCAGCTTGGATGCCTGGAACACTGAAGCTTTCTTT CASSLDAWNTEAFF
few - TRBJ2-5 TRBV12-3/TRBV12-4 TGTGCCAGCAGTTTTTTGACTAGCCAAGAGACCCAGTACTTC CASSFLTSQETQYF
many TRBD2 TRBJ2-1 TRBV15 TGTGCCACCAGCAGAGATAGACTAGCGGACCCCTCCGGGAATGAGCAGTTCTTC CATSRDRLADPSGNEQFF
many - TRBJ2-7 TRBV28 TGTGCCAGCAGTTTTCGCAGGGAAGGCGAGCAGTACTTC CASSFRREGEQYF
few - TRBJ1-1 TRBV5-5 TGTGCCAGCAGATTAGGCGGGTCAGCGAACACTGAAGCTTTCTTT CASRLGGSANTEAFF
many TRBD2 TRBJ2-7 TRBV7-8 TGTGCCAGCAGCTCCCTGGGGGGGGAATACGAGCAGTACTTC CASSSLGGEYEQYF
many - TRBJ2-4 TRBV5-1 TGCGCCAGCAGCTTGACAGGGAAGTACGAAAACATTCAGTACTTC CASSLTGKYENIQYF
many - TRBJ2-5 TRBV6-1 TGTGCCAGCCTACGTCAGGAGACCCAGTACTTC CASLRQETQYF
- - TRBJ1-4 TRBV7-2 TGTGCCAGCAGCCGACGGGCTAATGAAAAACTGTTTTTT CASSRRANEKLFF
many - TRBJ2-7 TRBV9 TGTGCCAGCAGCGCCCGCCCCTCCTACGAGCAGTACTTC CASSARPSYEQYF
many - TRBJ2-3 TRBV29-1 TGCAGCGTTGGGGGCTTCAATACGCAGTATTTT CSVGGFNTQYF
- - TRBJ2-7 TRBV20-1 TGCAGTGGCTGGGGGCAGACCTACGAGCAGTACTTC CSGWGQTYEQYF
many TRBD2 TRBJ2-7 TRBV4-2 TGTGCCAGCAGCCGGTCCGGGGGGTACTCCTACGAGCAGTACTTC CASSRSGGYSYEQYF
few TRBD2 TRBJ2-3 TRBV29-1 TGCAGCGTACCATCAGGGGGGTCGCGGGAGGGGACGCAGTATTTT CSVPSGGSREGTQYF
few TRBD1 TRBJ2-5 TRBV6-1 TGTGCCAGCGGGGCCCAGACAGGGCAAGAGACCCAGTACTTC CASGAQTGQETQYF
many - TRBJ2-7 TRBV6-1 TGTGCCAGCAGTCCCGTAGGGGTTAGCTCCTACGAGCAGTACTTC CASSPVGVSSYEQYF
- - TRBJ2-7 TRBV7-8 TGTGCCAGCAGCTTAGAGGAATCCTACGAGCAGTACTTC CASSLEESYEQYF
few - TRBJ1-5 TRBV15 TGTGCCACCAGCAGAGTTCCCAGGAGCAATCAGCCCCAGCATTTT CATSRVPRSNQPQHF
many - TRBJ2-6 TRBV5-6 TGTGCCAGCAGCTTGCAGGGGATCGCCAACGTCCTGACTTTC CASSLQGIANVLTF
many - TRBJ1-1 TRBV5-1 TGCGCCAGCAGCTTGTTTCAGAACACTGAAGCTTTCTTT CASSLFQNTEAFF
many - TRBJ1-2 TRBV7-2 TGTGCCAGCAGCCAAGTCAGGGGCGTCGGGGCTAACTATGGCTACACCTTC CASSQVRGVGANYGYTF
many - TRBJ1-5 TRBV6-5 TGTGCCAGCAGTTACTCGGATTCCTCCGGTCAGCCCCAGCATTTT CASSYSDSSGQPQHF
many - TRBJ2-7 TRBV6-5 TGTGCCAGCAGTTACGATGGAAGGAGGCCCTACGAGCAGTACTTC CASSYDGRRPYEQYF
many TRBD1 TRBJ2-7 TRBV5-1 TGCGCCAGCAGCTCAATCCGGGACAGCCAGTACGAGCAGTACTTC CASSSIRDSQYEQYF
many TRBD1 TRBJ2-7 TRBV10-3 TGTGCCATCAGCGGCCGACAGGGCTACGAGCAGTACTTC CAISGRQGYEQYF
- - TRBJ2-3 TRBV7-6 TGTGCCAGCAGCTCGGGGAGGAGTACGCAGTATTTT CASSSGRSTQYF
many - TRBJ1-6 TRBV3-1 TGTGCCAGCAGCCAGGACACCCAGAGCTCCTATAATTCACCCCTCCACTTT CASSQDTQSSYNSPLHF
- - TRBJ2-1 TRBV9 TGTGCCAGCAGCGTAGGACAAACCAATGAGCAGTTCTTC CASSVGQTNEQFF
- TRBD1 TRBJ1-5 TRBV27 TGTGCCAGCAGTCCAGGACAGGTTACAAATAGCAATCAGCCCCAGCATTTT CASSPGQVTNSNQPQHF
many - TRBJ1-3 TRBV4-3 TGCGCCAGCAGCCAAGATTCTCAGGACCTCTCTGGAAACACCATATATTTT CASSQDSQDLSGNTIYF
many - TRBJ2-7 TRBV4-3 TGCGCCAGCAGCCAAGATTTTCAGGCTTATCGGGAGCAGTACTTC CASSQDFQAYREQYF
few - TRBJ2-3 TRBV12-3/TRBV12-4 TGTGCCAGCATCCTAACTCTGGGGGCAGCCACAGATACGCAGTATTTT CASILTLGAATDTQYF
many - TRBJ2-1 TRBV5-1 TGCGCCAGCAGCTTCTATCCAGGAACCTACAATGAGCAGTTCTTC CASSFYPGTYNEQFF
many - TRBJ2-7 TRBV5-1 TGTGCCAGCAGCTTAGTTCCCGGAACCTACGAGCAGTACTTC CASSLVPGTYEQYF
many - TRBJ1-4 TRBV5-6 TGTGCCAGCAGCCCTGGATTCGGGAGAAATGAAAAACTGTTTTTT CASSPGFGRNEKLFF
many - TRBJ2-3 TRBV10-3 TGTGCCATCAGTTCATCCCAGGGGGATACGCAGTATTTT CAISSSQGDTQYF
many - TRBJ2-1 TRBV5-1 TGCGCCAGCAGCTTGGCGGGGAACAATGAGCAGTTCTTC CASSLAGNNEQFF